The 12 T cell receptor beta chains below were found in one sample sequenced in a study of blood T cell repertoires in COVID-19. TCRdb's table, derived via immunoSEQ multiplex PCR, lists solely in-frame clones and lacks some. The sample shows approximately 210,000 clones, roughly 90% of them seen only once. The source material was peripheral blood. All receptors come from a middle-aged woman with acute or convalescent COVID-19.

The chain carries TRBV11-2 and TRBJ1-1; the D gene is possibly TRBD1 (6 bases). Germline CDR1 is SGHAT and CDR2 is FQNNGV. With 6 bases removed from V and 3 bases from J, the gap between germline ends came to 20 bases. The CDR3 spans 16 residues. CDR3 coding DNA: TGTGCCAGCAGGAGAGGGGCAGGGGCGGCGGACACTGAAGCTTTCTTT. Translated, it gives CASRRGAGAADTEAFF.

The chain combines TRBV2 with TRBJ2-5; TRBD2 agrees at 8 bases. J was trimmed by 5 bases and V by 3 bases; bases with no gene match: 8. The CDR3 runs 15 residues. Germline-derived CDR1 and CDR2 are SNHLY and FYNNEI. CDR3 sequence: CASSDLGGDRETQYF. The CDR3 DNA sequence: TGTGCCAGCAGTGATCTCGGGGGGGACCGCGAGACCCAGTACTTC.

This chain connects TRBV28 to TRBJ2-3; TRBD1 matches 10 bases. The CDR3 is 16 amino acids. With 5 bases clipped from V and 4 bases from J, the junction kept 9 bases outside the gene matches. The germline CDR1 and CDR2 sequences are MDHEN and SYDVKM. The CDR3 is CASSVPGQGQSDTQYF. The CDR3 bases are TGTGCCAGCAGTGTCCCGGGACAGGGGCAATCAGATACGCAGTATTTT.

This chain links TRBV11-2 with TRBJ2-5, with 12 bases lining up with TRBD2. Germline loops: CDR1 SGHAT, CDR2 FQNNGV. The CDR3 has 15 amino acids. V dropped 5 bases and J dropped 4; count of bases not matched to a gene: 5. The CDR3 coding sequence is TGTGCCAGCAGCCTGAGGGGACTAGCGGGAGAGACCCAGTACTTC. Protein: CASSLRGLAGETQYF.

This chain links TRBV6-5 with TRBJ1-1; no definite D call. The CDR3 has 13 residues. The germline V gene encodes CDR1 MNHEY and CDR2 SVGAGI. With 4 bases removed from V and 8 bases from J, the gap between germline ends came to 14 bases. The CDR3 loop is CASSWVVTAEAFF. CDR3 nucleotide sequence: TGTGCCAGCAGTTGGGTGGTTACAGCAGAAGCTTTCTTT.

The chain carries TRBV10-3 and TRBJ2-4; TRBD2 matches 8 bases. Germline CDR1 ENHRY, CDR2 SYGVKD. There are 15 residues in the CDR3. V lost 4 bases, J lost 2 bases, and 4 bases stayed unmatched. The CDR3, as DNA: TGTGCCATCAGTGGTTCGGGGGGGCCCAAAAACATTCAGTACTTC. It yields the protein CAISGSGGPKNIQYF.

The genes are TRBV27 and TRBJ1-6, with a possible D match to TRBD1 (5 bases). V lost 8 bases and J lost 7, with 18 bases in between. The CDR3 loop spans 15 amino acids. Germline CDR1 and CDR2: MNHEY and SMNVEV (reference sequence). CDR3 coding DNA: TGTGCCAGCGCACCCCTGGGGGGGGGAAATTCACCCCTCCACTTT. This translates into CASAPLGGGNSPLHF.

Only one count was recorded for this clone. The chain uses TRBV19 and TRBJ2-3; D not certain. The CDR3 is 16 amino acids. Trimming left V 1 base short and J 10 bases short, with 21 bases between. CDR1 is LNHDA, CDR2 SQIVND, per germline (reference sequence). CDR3: CASSIVEPSTRFSQYF. The CDR3 DNA is TGTGCCAGTAGTATAGTAGAGCCCTCCACGAGGTTTTCGCAGTATTTT.

The CDR3, as DNA: TGTGCCAGCAGCTATGGGACAGGGGATCAGCCCCAGCATTTT. Encoded protein: CASSYGTGDQPQHF. V gene TRBV9 combines with J gene TRBJ1-5, with 10 bases lining up with TRBD1. Germline values: CDR1 SGDLS, CDR2 YYNGEE. The CDR3 sequence is 14 residues long. The ends lost 4 bases at V and 5 bases at J; junction bases unmatched: 3.

The chain recombines TRBV24-1 with TRBJ2-3, with a tentative D call TRBD1 (6 bases). The germline gives CDR1 KGHDR, CDR2 SFDVKD. The CDR3 totals 15 residues. V was trimmed by 4 bases and J by 3 bases, leaving 13 bases between them. CDR3 nucleotide sequence: TGTGCCACCAGTGACAAAACAGGGACGACAGATACGCAGTATTTT. Amino acid sequence: CATSDKTGTTDTQYF.

The rearrangement joins TRBV19 to TRBJ1-1; D may be TRBD1 (6 bases). Trimming removed 6 bases at V and 0 bases at J, with 17 bases between. The CDR3 totals 16 residues. Per germline, CDR1 LNHDA and CDR2 SQIVND (reference sequence). Here the CDR3 DNA reads TGTGCCAGTAGCAGCCTTCTACAGGGTTTGAACACTGAAGCTTTCTTT. Translating gives CASSSLLQGLNTEAFF.

This sequence joins TRBV7-2 and TRBJ1-2; no clear D. The germline V gene has CDR1 SGHTA and CDR2 FQGNSA. The CDR3 is 15 amino acids. Trimming took off 2 bases at V and 2 bases at J, with 12 bases between the two ends. CDR3 bases: TGTGCCAGCAGCTTAAAGGCTGGAGGGAACTATGGCTACACCTTC. As protein: CASSLKAGGNYGYTF.